This T cell receptor (beta chain) is from a study of OX40 agonist ivuxolimab in advanced cancers. About the study as a whole: Ivuxolimab was an agonistic, fully human IgG2 monoclonal antibody directed against OX40 (CD134), a costimulatory receptor. Peripheral TCRbeta sequencing aimed to test whether ivuxolimab altered TCR sequence diversity and caused clonal T-cell expansion. Of the roughly 50 dose-escalation patients, hepatocellular carcinoma was present in approximately 20, melanoma in some 15, renal cell carcinoma in 9 and head and neck cancer in 9. Intravenous ivuxolimab was administered to patients every 2 weeks at six dose levels: 0.01, 0.1, 0.3, 1.5, 3 and 10 mg/kg. The paper covers the monotherapy dose-escalation part of the phase I ivuxolimab trial, which included N of about 51 patients. In the dose-escalation cohort, 82.7% of patients were male, and the mean age was 60 years with a range of roughly 23 to 79. Patients were allowed to have had prior anti-PD-1, anti-PD-L1 or anti-CTLA-4 therapy, and 40% of the dose-escalation patients had previously received checkpoint inhibitors. Three dose-escalation patients achieved partial responses, one with hepatocellular carcinoma and two with cutaneous melanoma. The investigation overall reported the following: After ivuxolimab, expanded clones were on average more numerous among CD8+ T cells than among CD4+ T cells. At doses of 0.1 to 3.0 mg/kg, clonal expansion of both CD4+ and CD8+ blood T cells was observed from baseline to week 6. Low levels of normalized T-cell clonal expansion were also seen in some patients who did not respond. In the 0.1-3.0 mg/kg groups, partial responders were among the patients with the lowest normalized peripheral clonal expansion, particularly in CD8+ T cells. The antigen specificity of the clonally expanded peripheral T cells was not determined.

The trial excluded patients who had a history of autoimmune disease or were on systemic immunosuppression. Peripheral blood for TCR sequencing was collected from all dose cohorts at baseline, on cycle 4 day 1, and on cycle 7 day 1. Samples were obtained from an open-label, multicenter, first-in-human phase I dose-escalation trial of ivuxolimab. Adults with locally advanced or metastatic melanoma, renal cell carcinoma, hepatocellular carcinoma or head and neck squamous cell carcinoma were enrolled in the trial. Before TCR sequencing, CD4+ and CD8+ T cells were separately sorted from peripheral blood. To note about this clone: Its antigen has not been determined. The junction differs from germline at one of its ends, possibly a read error.

Via the germline V gene, CDR1 is MNHNS and CDR2 SASEGT. The CDR3 starts with the cysteine, ends with the phenylalanine, and has 14 residues. CDR3 DNA is the only sequence kept; it has 42 bases, read in frame from the first base. For sequencing of the TCRbeta CDR3 region, genomic DNA was extracted from the sorted cells. The immunoSEQ Assay was used for sequencing of TCRbeta CDR3 regions. TCRdb took this table from immuneACCESS and kept in-frame rearrangements with V and J called. Such tables lack part of the clones; where checked against another copy, unresolved V genes explain under half of the gap, and the rest is unexplained. This sample has around 63,000 clones in its table, and about 90% of those were observed once. The ten largest clones add up to around 25% of the sample.

The receptor chain draws on TRBV6-1 and TRBJ2-7, with an unclear D gene assignment. The origin of this receptor is an adult with an advanced solid tumor such as melanoma, head and neck, liver or kidney cancer. The source was CD4+ or CD8+ T cells sorted from blood, collected in a trial of the OX40 agonist ivuxolimab. The CDR3 protein is CANSENGVSYEQYF. The DNA is TGTGCCAACAGTGAAAATGGGGTCTCCTACGAGCAGTACTTC.